The rows below give T cell receptor beta chains drawn from one sample of a study of PD-1 blockade in classical Hodgkin lymphoma. Data came from immunoSEQ multiplex PCR; TCRdb stores just in-frame clones and leaves some out. The top ten clones hold more than 2.5% of a sample with 9,000 to 13,000 clones, roughly 80% of them seen once. Sequenced here: CD4+ T cells from blood, sampled before the fourth cycle of nivolumab. These receptors all stem from a human donor with classical Hodgkin lymphoma. Both conserved end residues are part of each CDR3. A D gene is named only where the DNA matches it firmly. Clone size is shown for a subset of rows, as once, few, many or a class of expanded clone.

V: TRBV28
J: TRBJ1-1
D: TRBD1
size: NA
DNA: TGTGCCAGCAGCGCCGGGACAGGGGGCAGGGGTACTGAAGCTTTCTTT
CDR3: CASSAGTGGRGTEAFF

V: TRBV5-4
J: TRBJ2-1
D: NA
size: once
DNA: TGTGCCAGCAGCTTTTTACTGCCCTTTTACAATGAGCAGTTCTTC
CDR3: CASSFLLPFYNEQFF

V: TRBV9
J: TRBJ2-3
D: NA
size: NA
DNA: TGTGCCAGCACCCTAACCTCCAACAGGGGAGGAGGCACAGATACGCAGTATTTT
CDR3: CASTLTSNRGGGTDTQYF

V: TRBV9
J: TRBJ2-5
D: NA
size: NA
DNA: TGTGCCAGCACCGCGGGGGCGGTAGGACAAGAGACCCAGTACTTC
CDR3: CASTAGAVGQETQYF

V: TRBV7-2
J: TRBJ2-7
D: TRBD2
size: NA
DNA: TGTGCCAGCAGCTCGACTAGCGGGAGGACCTACGAGCAGTACTTC
CDR3: CASSSTSGRTYEQYF

V: TRBV19
J: TRBJ1-5
D: NA
size: NA
DNA: TGTGCCAGTAGTATGGGCGGCCCGAGCAGGCCCCAGCATTTT
CDR3: CASSMGGPSRPQHF

V: TRBV30
J: TRBJ1-2
D: TRBD1
size: NA
DNA: TGTGCCTGGAGTAGGGGGCAGAGCTATGGCTACACCTTC
CDR3: CAWSRGQSYGYTF

V: TRBV12-2
J: TRBJ1-2
D: NA
size: NA
DNA: TGTGCAAGTCGCTTACGGGGGGACTATGGCTACACCTTC
CDR3: CASRLRGDYGYTF

V: TRBV28
J: TRBJ1-1
D: NA
size: NA
DNA: TGTGCCAGCAGTGCCCCAACACTGAACACTGAAGCTTTCTTT
CDR3: CASSAPTLNTEAFF

V: TRBV28
J: TRBJ1-5
D: TRBD1
size: NA
DNA: TGTGCCAGCAGTTCCCCCCCCGGACAGGGACGGGCGAATCAGCCCCAGCATTTT
CDR3: CASSSPPGQGRANQPQHF

V: TRBV28
J: TRBJ2-1
D: TRBD2
size: NA
DNA: TGTGCCAGCAGTCCTGCGGGGGGCTACAATGAGCAGTTCTTC
CDR3: CASSPAGGYNEQFF

V: TRBV5-1
J: TRBJ2-7
D: NA
size: NA
DNA: TGCGCCAGCAGCTTGGAGGCTACCTCCTACGAGCAGTACTTC
CDR3: CASSLEATSYEQYF

V: TRBV5-1
J: TRBJ1-2
D: TRBD1
size: NA
DNA: TGCGCCAGCAGCTCGACAGGGTTTGACTATGGCTACACCTTC
CDR3: CASSSTGFDYGYTF

V: TRBV19
J: TRBJ2-3
D: TRBD2
size: once
DNA: TGTGCCAGTAGGAGACTAGCGGGCGTCACAGATACGCAGTATTTT
CDR3: CASRRLAGVTDTQYF

V: TRBV4-2
J: TRBJ1-6
D: TRBD1
size: NA
DNA: TGTGCCAGCAGCCAAGAGTTCAGGACAGGGAGCTCCTATAATTCACCCCTCCACTTT
CDR3: CASSQEFRTGSSYNSPLHF

V: TRBV6-1
J: TRBJ2-7
D: NA
size: NA
DNA: TGTGCCATCAGTGGCGGCTACGAGCAGTACTTC
CDR3: CAISGGYEQYF

V: TRBV6-1
J: TRBJ2-7
D: TRBD2
size: NA
DNA: TGTGCCAGCAAAGGAAAGACTAGCGGGAACTCCGAGCAGTACTTC
CDR3: CASKGKTSGNSEQYF

V: TRBV4-2
J: TRBJ2-5
D: TRBD1
size: NA
DNA: TGTGCCAGCAGCCAGTCAGACAGGGGTGAGACCCAGTACTTC
CDR3: CASSQSDRGETQYF

V: TRBV29-1
J: TRBJ1-2
D: NA
size: NA
DNA: TGCAGCGTTGAAAGGCCCAGTAATGGTGGCTACACCTTC
CDR3: CSVERPSNGGYTF

V: TRBV2
J: TRBJ2-2
D: TRBD2
size: NA
DNA: TGTGCCAGCAGTGACTCAGCGGGAGGGAACACCGGGGAGCTGTTTTTT
CDR3: CASSDSAGGNTGELFF

V: TRBV7-3
J: TRBJ1-2
D: TRBD1
size: once
DNA: TGTGCCAGCAGCCCGACAGGGGGCTATGGCTACACCTTC
CDR3: CASSPTGGYGYTF

V: TRBV27
J: TRBJ2-2
D: TRBD2
size: NA
DNA: TGTGCCAGCAGTTTGGCGGGAGGGCCCGGGGAGCTGTTTTTT
CDR3: CASSLAGGPGELFF

V: TRBV27
J: TRBJ2-3
D: TRBD2
size: once
DNA: TGTGCCAGCAGTTTGGTTCGGGAGGCGGGAACAGATACGCAGTATTTT
CDR3: CASSLVREAGTDTQYF

V: TRBV6-5
J: TRBJ1-1
D: NA
size: medium-sized
DNA: TGTGCCAGCAGTTACTCTGAGGGTGTGGGAACTGAAGCTTTCTTT
CDR3: CASSYSEGVGTEAFF

V: TRBV5-5
J: TRBJ2-7
D: TRBD1
size: few
DNA: TGTGCCAGCAGCTTGGCCCACAGGGGATTCGAGCAGTACTTC
CDR3: CASSLAHRGFEQYF

V: TRBV6-6
J: TRBJ2-3
D: TRBD1
size: NA
DNA: TGTGCCAGCAGAAGGCAGGGGGCACCAGATACGCAGTATTTT
CDR3: CASRRQGAPDTQYF

V: TRBV19
J: TRBJ2-2
D: NA
size: few
DNA: TGTGCCAGTAGGGGGTCCGGGGAGCTGTTTTTT
CDR3: CASRGSGELFF

V: TRBV19
J: TRBJ2-3
D: NA
size: few
DNA: TGTGCCAGTAGTAAGGCTCGTCAGGGGCACAGCACAGATACGCAGTATTTT
CDR3: CASSKARQGHSTDTQYF

V: TRBV6-5
J: TRBJ1-1
D: TRBD1
size: NA
DNA: TGTGCCAGCAGTTACCGGACAGGAGTCCTGAACACTGAAGCTTTCTTT
CDR3: CASSYRTGVLNTEAFF

V: TRBV19
J: TRBJ1-6
D: NA
size: NA
DNA: TGTGCCAGTAGTATCGGCGGAGGTTATTCACCCCTCCACTTT
CDR3: CASSIGGGYSPLHF

V: TRBV7-2
J: TRBJ2-1
D: NA
size: NA
DNA: TGTGCCAGCAGCTTACCCGGGACCGCTGAGCAGTTCTTC
CDR3: CASSLPGTAEQFF

V: TRBV11-3
J: TRBJ2-1
D: NA
size: few
DNA: TGTGCCAGCAGCTTAAGCGGATTCCGGGACTACAATGAGCAGTTCTTC
CDR3: CASSLSGFRDYNEQFF

V: TRBV7-2
J: TRBJ2-7
D: TRBD1
size: NA
DNA: TGTGCCAGCAGCTTCCCGGACAGGGGCTCCGAGCAGTACTTC
CDR3: CASSFPDRGSEQYF